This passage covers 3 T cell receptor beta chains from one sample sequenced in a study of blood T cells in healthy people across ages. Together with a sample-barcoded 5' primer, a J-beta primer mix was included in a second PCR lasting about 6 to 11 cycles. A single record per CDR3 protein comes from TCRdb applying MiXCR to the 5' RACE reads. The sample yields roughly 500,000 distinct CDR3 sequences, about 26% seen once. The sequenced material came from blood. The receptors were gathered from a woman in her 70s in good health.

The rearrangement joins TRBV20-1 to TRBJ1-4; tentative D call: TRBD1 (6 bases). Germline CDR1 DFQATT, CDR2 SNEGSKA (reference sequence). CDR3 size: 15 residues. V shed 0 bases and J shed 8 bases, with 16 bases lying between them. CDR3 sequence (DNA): TGCAGTGCTAGAGAGGGGAGCAGGGGCCGCGAAAAACTGTTTTTT. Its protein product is CSAREGSRGREKLFF.

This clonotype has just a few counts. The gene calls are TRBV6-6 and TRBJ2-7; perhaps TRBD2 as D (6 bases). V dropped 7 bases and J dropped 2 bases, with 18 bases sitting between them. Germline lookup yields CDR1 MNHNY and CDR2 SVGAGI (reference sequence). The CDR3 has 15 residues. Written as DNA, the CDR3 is TGTGCCAGCACCCGACCGGGACTGGGTACCTACGAGCAGTACTTC. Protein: CASTRPGLGTYEQYF.

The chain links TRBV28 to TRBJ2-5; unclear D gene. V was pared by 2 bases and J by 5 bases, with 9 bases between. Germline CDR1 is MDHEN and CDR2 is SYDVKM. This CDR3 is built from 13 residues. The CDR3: CASSLNRYETQYF. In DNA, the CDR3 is TGTGCCAGCAGTTTAAACAGATACGAGACCCAGTACTTC.